This T cell receptor beta chain was identified during a study of blood T cell repertoires in COVID-19. For the study at large: Spain, Italy and the United States supplied samples that represented acute and convalescent COVID-19. Sample material is recorded as cDNA or gDNA derived from T cells, B-cell-depleted T cells, or PBMCs.

This clone was observed a handful of times. Germline V gene sequence: CDR1 MGHRA, CDR2 YSYEKL. The CDR3 is made up of 18 amino acids. With 2 bases clipped from V and 4 bases from J, the junction kept 14 bases outside the gene matches. Original processing notes: For nucleated cells, counts were estimated from reference gene primer amplification. Assay used: immunoSEQ multiplex PCR; TCRdb lists only in-frame clones, some missing. The V and J calls and clone size were taken over from that table, and D and trimming were inferred from the DNA. The sample holds fewer than 60,000 clones, 75% to 85% seen once.

Sequenced sample: peripheral blood. This chain links TRBV4-1 with TRBJ1-3; TRBD1 matches at 7 bases. This clonotype originated in a man aged 55 to 69 with COVID-19, enrolled during active disease. The CDR3 DNA reads TGCGCCAGCAGCCAAATTCAGCGACAGGGTTCTCCGGGAAACACCATATATTTT. Residues: CASSQIQRQGSPGNTIYF.